This TCR beta chain is from a study of Ad26.COV2.S vaccination and SARS-CoV-2 variants. In its sample, this clone was seen a few times. As for treatment: roughly 18 received Ad26.COV2.S at low or high dose, single or two shots; several received placebo; per-sample allocation not given. Samples came from day 63 after the first vaccine or placebo injection. Assay: immunoSEQ multiplex PCR; the TCRdb copy retains only in-frame clones and omits some. Of hundreds of thousands of clones listed, more than 80% are singletons. Germline V gene data show CDR1 as MNHEY and CDR2 as SVGAGI. The germline V and J ends were trimmed by 4 bases and 0 bases, with 6 bases remaining between them. The CDR3 is 13 residues long.

The material was peripheral blood, obtained in a trial of Ad26.COV2.S vaccine versus placebo. The chain is built from TRBV6-5 and TRBJ1-1; D is undetermined. This TCR was recovered from a person between 18 and 60 years old who received the Ad26.COV2.S COVID-19 vaccine or a placebo. Written as DNA, the CDR3 is TGTGCCAGCAGTTTCATCATGAACACTGAAGCTTTCTTT. Translation gives CASSFIMNTEAFF.